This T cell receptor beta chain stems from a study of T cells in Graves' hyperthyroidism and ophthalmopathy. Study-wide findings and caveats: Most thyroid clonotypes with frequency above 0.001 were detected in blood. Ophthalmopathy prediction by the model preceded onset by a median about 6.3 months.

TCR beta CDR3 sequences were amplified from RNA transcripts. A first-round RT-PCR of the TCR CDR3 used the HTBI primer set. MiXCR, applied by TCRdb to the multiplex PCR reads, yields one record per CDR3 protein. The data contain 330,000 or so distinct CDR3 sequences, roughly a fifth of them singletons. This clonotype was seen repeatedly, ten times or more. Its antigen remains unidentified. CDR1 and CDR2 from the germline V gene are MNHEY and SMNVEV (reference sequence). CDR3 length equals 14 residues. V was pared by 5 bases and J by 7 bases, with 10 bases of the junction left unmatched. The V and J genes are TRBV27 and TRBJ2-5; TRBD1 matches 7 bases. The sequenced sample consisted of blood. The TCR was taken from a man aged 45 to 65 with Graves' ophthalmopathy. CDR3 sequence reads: CASSPTTGKGTQYF. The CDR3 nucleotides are TGTGCCAGCAGTCCCACGACAGGGAAGGGGACCCAGTACTTC.